A single sample gave rise to the 26 T cell receptor beta chains below, sequenced in a study of radiation and T cells in renal cell carcinoma. Time point described: baseline pretreatment blood. The treatment was: 15 Gy SBRT to primary tumor, nephrectomy 4 weeks later. The assay was immunoSEQ multiplex PCR, and TCRdb's table has in-frame clones only and misses some. The sample has some 95,000 clones, approximately 86% seen once. Sequenced material: blood, taken from a patient whose treatment included radiotherapy and nephrectomy. Receptor source: a man over 45 with renal cell carcinoma.

The chain combines TRBV5-4 with TRBJ2-7, with 7 bases matching TRBD1. V shed 4 bases and J 0 bases; nucleotides not matched to a gene: 7. Germline lookup yields CDR1 SGHNT and CDR2 YYREEE (reference sequence). The CDR3 is made up of 15 amino acids. CDR3 protein: CASSPTGLTSYEQYF. In nucleotides, the CDR3 is TGTGCCAGCAGCCCGACAGGGCTGACCTCCTACGAGCAGTACTTC.

V usage is TRBV27 and J usage is TRBJ2-7; D ambiguous. CDR1 is MNHEY, CDR2 SMNVEV, per germline (reference sequence). This CDR3 region has 11 residues. V was clipped by 5 bases and J by 6 bases, with 8 bases between them. CDR3 loop: CASSGWGEQYF. CDR3 in DNA: TGTGCCAGCAGTGGTTGGGGCGAGCAGTACTTC.

The rearrangement links TRBV28 to TRBJ1-2; tentatively, D is TRBD1 (6 bases). Trimming stripped 2 bases from V and 0 bases from J, with 10 bases between. Germline loops: CDR1 MDHEN, CDR2 SYDVKM. The length of the CDR3 is 15 residues. CDR3: CASSLAGAANYGYTF. In DNA, the CDR3 is TGTGCCAGCAGTTTAGCAGGGGCGGCTAACTATGGCTACACCTTC.

The V call is TRBV18, the J call TRBJ2-5, with 9 positions matching TRBD2. Germline CDR1 reads KGHSH; CDR2 reads LQKENI. The V gene end was trimmed by 2 bases and the J gene end by 5 bases; junction bases not matched to a gene: 9. The length of the CDR3 is 16 residues. CDR3 DNA sequence: TGTGCCAGCTCACCAACGAGCGGGGGGTCTCGGGAGACCCAGTACTTC. This encodes CASSPTSGGSRETQYF.

In this sample, this clone turned up once. The gene calls are TRBV5-1 and TRBJ1-2; 12 bases map to TRBD1. The CDR3 is 18 residues long. J lost 4 bases, V lost 4 bases, and 14 bases had no gene match. Germline assignment: CDR1 SGHRS and CDR2 YFSETQ. Written as DNA, the CDR3 is TGCGCCAGCAGCCCCGGGCCCGGGACAGGGGGCGCTGGCTATGGCTACACCTTC. It yields the protein CASSPGPGTGGAGYGYTF.

The genes are TRBV5-1 and TRBJ1-1, with 8 nucleotides matching TRBD1. The CDR3 extends over 15 amino acids. The trim removed 0 bases at V and 5 bases at J, leaving 6 bases unmatched. Germline V lookup: CDR1 SGHRS, CDR2 YFSETQ. CDR3 sequence reads: CASSLVQGARTEAFF. DNA of the CDR3: TGCGCCAGCAGCTTGGTTCAGGGGGCGAGAACTGAAGCTTTCTTT.

The chain combines TRBV5-1 with TRBJ2-1; 9 bases match TRBD2. V lost 3 bases, J lost 4 bases, and 11 bases stayed unmatched. The CDR3 is 17 residues long. Germline lookup yields CDR1 SGHRS and CDR2 YFSETQ. As DNA, the CDR3 is TGCGCCAGCAGCTCCCCTATCCTAGCGGGACAATACAATGAGCAGTTCTTC. It translates to CASSSPILAGQYNEQFF.

This clone was seen a handful of times. The chain employs TRBV5-4 and TRBJ1-6, with D unclear. With 0 bases removed from V and 9 bases from J, the gap between germline ends came to 16 bases. Germline V gene sequence: CDR1 SGHNT, CDR2 YYREEE (reference sequence). This CDR3 has 16 amino acids. This CDR3 is CASSLAIPGSGSPLHF. CDR3 bases: TGTGCCAGCAGCTTGGCCATTCCGGGCTCGGGTTCACCCCTCCACTTT.

V and J are TRBV5-4 and TRBJ1-1; TRBD1 might be the D (6 bases). Germline CDR1 is SGHNT and CDR2 is YYREEE (reference sequence). The CDR3 extends over 15 amino acids. The V and J ends lost 4 bases and 4 bases respectively, with 17 bases between them. The CDR3 bases are TGTGCCAGCAGCCAAAGACAGGATCTGAGCACTGAAGCTTTCTTT. Its translation: CASSQRQDLSTEAFF.

The rearrangement joins TRBV23-1 to TRBJ2-7; D may be TRBD1 (5 bases). TRBV23-1 is sorted into the ORF group, with uncertain function. Trimming cost V 2 bases and J 2 bases, with 10 bases left between them. This CDR3 has 14 amino acids. Here the CDR3 DNA reads TGCGCCAGCAGTCAAGACGACAGTACCTACGAGCAGTACTTC. The encoded protein is CASSQDDSTYEQYF.

The rearrangement joins TRBV11-2 to TRBJ2-5; 10 bases line up with TRBD2. The V and J ends lost 7 bases and 4 bases, in that order; junction bases with no gene match: 6. This CDR3 spans 14 amino acids. The germline V gene encodes CDR1 SGHAT and CDR2 FQNNGV. The CDR3 DNA follows: TGTGCCAGCAACCCTAGCGGGGGTTCAGAGACCCAGTACTTC. The encoded protein is CASNPSGGSETQYF.

This sequence joins TRBV2 and TRBJ2-1; 10 bases align to TRBD2. This CDR3 is 16 amino acids long. CDR1 is SNHLY, CDR2 FYNNEI, per germline. The junction had 5 bases not matched to a gene; V was cut back by 6 bases and J by 0 bases. This chain's CDR3 is CASRSSSGSSYNEQFF. CDR3 coding DNA: TGTGCCAGCAGAAGTTCTAGCGGGAGCTCCTACAATGAGCAGTTCTTC.

The chain uses TRBV5-1 and TRBJ2-1, with 9 bases identical to TRBD2. The J segment lost 3 bases and the V segment lost 0 bases, leaving 1 base of the junction unmatched. CDR1 and CDR2 (germline): SGHRS, YFSETQ. The CDR3 length is 15 residues. The CDR3 sequence is CASSLDSGSYNEQFF. DNA of the CDR3: TGCGCCAGCAGCTTGGATAGCGGGAGCTACAATGAGCAGTTCTTC. The full variable domain, its missing parts supplied by reference TRBV5-1 and TRBJ2-1, is KAGVTQTPRYLIKTRGQQVTLSCSPISGHRSVSWYQQTPGQGLQFLFEYFSETQRNKGNFPGRFSGRQFSNSRSEMNVSTLELGDSALYLCASSLDSGSYNEQFFGPGTRLTVL.

The rearrangement links TRBV4-3 to TRBJ2-7; 7 bases are shared with TRBD1. Trimming removed 4 bases from V and 0 bases from J; junction bases left unmatched: 12. The CDR3 has 17 amino acids. CDR1 LGHNA and CDR2 YSLEER come from the germline V gene. The CDR3: CASSRKYGDRSSYEQYF. The CDR3 DNA sequence: TGCGCCAGCAGCCGCAAATATGGGGACAGAAGCTCCTACGAGCAGTACTTC.

V is TRBV29-1 and J is TRBJ2-3; 8 bases match TRBD1. Trimming at V came to 7 bases and at J to 5 bases, leaving 5 bases not matched to a gene. This CDR3 spans 12 amino acids. Germline assignment: CDR1 SQVTM and CDR2 ANQGSEA. The CDR3 region has the DNA TGCAGCGACAGGGGGAGCGGAGATACGCAGTATTTT. Amino acids: CSDRGSGDTQYF.

The rearrangement links TRBV21-1 to TRBJ2-1; the table's D call TRBD2 went unverified against the DNA. TRBV21-1 is listed as a pseudogene. This CDR3 comprises 11 residues. The CDR3 DNA reads as TGTGCCAGGGGTCGGAGTTGCGAGCAGTTCTTC. Translated, it gives CARGRSCEQFF.

The V gene is TRBV27, the J gene TRBJ2-1; 8 bases line up with TRBD2. Germline values: CDR1 MNHEY, CDR2 SMNVEV (reference sequence). CDR3 length: 17 amino acids. Trimming removed 2 bases from V and 10 bases from J; junction bases left unmatched: 16. Here the CDR3 DNA reads TGTGCCAGCAGTTTAAATCAAGGGAGACTAGCGAAAGGAGAGCAGTTCTTC. Translated: CASSLNQGRLAKGEQFF.

This chain connects TRBV6-5 to TRBJ1-5, with D perhaps TRBD1 (5 bases). Per germline, CDR1 MNHEY and CDR2 SVGAGI. The V end lost 5 bases, the J end lost 6 bases, and 17 bases lay between the germline ends. The CDR3 runs to 15 residues. The CDR3 sequence is CASSPALGVGQPQHF. CDR3 coding DNA: TGTGCCAGCAGTCCAGCGCTGGGGGTCGGTCAGCCCCAGCATTTT.

This clone occurred once. The chain combines TRBV27 with TRBJ1-2, with a tentative D call TRBD1 (6 bases). Trimming pared 0 bases from V and 1 base from J, leaving 12 bases between. The germline V gene has CDR1 MNHEY and CDR2 SMNVEV (reference sequence). The CDR3 spans 16 residues. This CDR3 is CASSLSAGARNYGYTF. For the CDR3, the DNA is TGTGCCAGCAGTTTATCAGCAGGGGCTCGTAACTATGGCTACACCTTC.

The V and J genes are TRBV2 and TRBJ2-5, with 15 bases aligning to TRBD2. TRBJ2-7 matches the DNA end more closely, so the J call is doubtful. Germline lookup yields CDR1 SNHLY and CDR2 FYNNEI. The CDR3 is made up of 15 amino acids. Here the CDR3 reads CASTPRTSGRDEQYF. CDR3 in DNA: TGTGCCAGCACCCCCCGGACTAGCGGGAGGGACGAGCAGTACTTC.

CDR3 in DNA: TGTGCCAGCTCACCACGGGACAGGGTATTGGGCACTGAAGCTTTCTTT. Its protein is CASSPRDRVLGTEAFF. This chain uses TRBV18 with TRBJ1-1; 9 bases agree with TRBD1. Trimming removed 1 base from V and 4 bases from J; junction bases left unmatched: 7. The CDR3 has 16 amino acids. Germline CDR1 is KGHSH and CDR2 is LQKENI.

The J gene is TRBJ1-2, the V gene TRBV7-2; D gene uncertain. The CDR3 is 15 residues long. V gave up 1 base and J gave up 2 bases, with 11 bases separating them. CDR1 and CDR2 from the germline V gene are SGHTA and FQGNSA. CDR3 amino acids: CASSLVSGENYGYTF. CDR3 bases: TGTGCCAGCAGCTTAGTGTCTGGCGAGAACTATGGCTACACCTTC. Using reference TRBV7-2 and TRBJ1-2 for the parts outside the CDR3, the full variable domain is GAGVSQSPSNKVTEKGKDVELRCDPISGHTALYWYRQSLGQGLEFLIYFQGNSAPDKSGLPSDRFSAERTGGSVSTLTIQRTQQEDSAVYLCASSLVSGENYGYTFGSGTRLTVV.

This clone has only one observation. The V gene is TRBV5-1, the J gene TRBJ2-1, with D hard to call. The CDR3 is 15 amino acids. The V gene lost 5 bases and the J gene lost 0 bases, with 12 bases spanning the gap. Germline lookup yields CDR1 SGHRS and CDR2 YFSETQ. CDR3 amino acids: CASSFQRPSYNEQFF. The CDR3 coding sequence is TGCGCCAGCAGTTTCCAGAGACCCTCCTACAATGAGCAGTTCTTC. The whole variable domain, remainder taken from reference TRBV5-1 and TRBJ2-1, is KAGVTQTPRYLIKTRGQQVTLSCSPISGHRSVSWYQQTPGQGLQFLFEYFSETQRNKGNFPGRFSGRQFSNSRSEMNVSTLELGDSALYLCASSFQRPSYNEQFFGPGTRLTVL.

The V gene is TRBV5-4, the J gene TRBJ2-1; possibly TRBD2 for D (6 bases). Trimming removed 0 bases at V and 0 bases at J, with 13 bases between. CDR3 length equals 17 residues. The germline gives CDR1 SGHNT, CDR2 YYREEE (reference sequence). CDR3 sequence: CASSLAIAASSYNEQFF. CDR3 DNA sequence: TGTGCCAGCAGCTTGGCTATAGCGGCGAGCTCCTACAATGAGCAGTTCTTC.

The CDR3 DNA reads TGCGCCAGCAGCTGGGACAACTCCTACGAGCAGTACTTC. As protein: CASSWDNSYEQYF. V and J are TRBV5-1 and TRBJ2-5; possibly TRBD1 for D (6 bases). The J call could be wrong; TRBJ2-7 is a better fit for the DNA end. The CDR3 totals 13 residues. Germline values: CDR1 SGHRS, CDR2 YFSETQ.

The chain links TRBV5-1 to TRBJ2-3; D unclear. This CDR3 comprises 14 residues. Trimming removed 0 bases at V and 2 bases at J, with 7 bases between. CDR1 is SGHRS and CDR2 is YFSETQ in the germline V gene. The DNA for the CDR3 is TGCGCCAGCAGCTTGGGTCAGGACACAGATACGCAGTATTTT. Protein sequence: CASSLGQDTDTQYF. Full variable domain (rest looked up from reference TRBV5-1 and TRBJ2-3): KAGVTQTPRYLIKTRGQQVTLSCSPISGHRSVSWYQQTPGQGLQFLFEYFSETQRNKGNFPGRFSGRQFSNSRSEMNVSTLELGDSALYLCASSLGQDTDTQYFGPGTRLTVL.